The source of this T cell receptor beta chain is a study of T cells in Graves' hyperthyroidism and ophthalmopathy. This clonotype has just a few counts. The source material, RNA transcripts, was used to amplify TCR beta CDR3 regions. The TCR CDR3 was amplified in a first-round RT-PCR using the HTBI primer set. TCRdb re-called the multiplex PCR reads through MiXCR, storing one row per CDR3 protein. Counted here are around 760,000 distinct CDR3 sequences, 35% occurring once; the ten biggest clones make up more than 25%. The CDR3 is made up of 15 amino acids. Trimming shortened V by 3 bases and J by 0 bases, and 11 bases separated the two germline ends. Germline V gives CDR1 DFQATT, CDR2 SNEGSKA (reference sequence).

The sequence was collected from a woman aged 40 to 50 with Graves' hyperthyroidism. Sequencing used blood. V and J are TRBV20-1 and TRBJ2-2, with D hard to call. CDR3 sequence (DNA): TGCAGTGCTAGTGCACGGAGCACGAACACCGGGGAGCTGTTTTTT. Translated, it gives CSASARSTNTGELFF.